This T cell receptor (beta chain) derives from a study of response to subunit inactivated influenza vaccine. Study-level results: The authors suggested that every seasonal influenza vaccination recruits few new T cells.

MiXCR, run by TCRdb on the RT-PCR reads, gives a single entry per CDR3 protein. The profile shows roughly 760,000 distinct CDR3 sequences, around 20% of them singletons. Ten or more counts support this clonotype. What it binds is unknown. The TCR was taken from a middle-aged man who received an inactivated influenza vaccine. Material: PBMCs from blood, obtained roughly 5 days after vaccination.

The CDR3 sequence: CASSLESVNTGELFF. The CDR3 DNA is TGTGCCAGCAGCTTAGAGTCGGTGAACACCGGGGAGCTGTTTTTT. The chain has TRBV11-1 and TRBJ2-2; D not certain. Trimming removed 1 base from V and 1 base from J, with 7 bases in between. CDR1 is SGHAT and CDR2 is FQDESV in the germline V gene (reference sequence). This CDR3 is 15 amino acids long.